This T cell receptor (beta chain) is from a study of blood T cell repertoires in COVID-19. Overall study: The cDNA or gDNA used as material had been derived from T cells, B-cell-depleted T cells, or PBMCs.

Data came from immunoSEQ multiplex PCR; TCRdb stores just in-frame clones and leaves some out. The repertoire holds just over 650,000 clones, with approximately 90% as singletons. The CDR3 is made up of 18 amino acids. CDR1 and CDR2 (germline): SGHNT, YENEEA. V gave up 0 bases and J gave up 0 bases; unmatched junction bases: 5. The gene calls are TRBV11-3 and TRBJ1-4, with 9 bases identical to TRBD1. The material sequenced was peripheral blood. The sequence was obtained from a woman aged 18 to 35 with acute or convalescent COVID-19. The CDR3 here is CASSLEGQGRATNEKLFF. In DNA form, the CDR3 reads TGTGCCAGCAGCTTAGAAGGACAGGGGAGGGCAACTAATGAAAAACTGTTTTTT.